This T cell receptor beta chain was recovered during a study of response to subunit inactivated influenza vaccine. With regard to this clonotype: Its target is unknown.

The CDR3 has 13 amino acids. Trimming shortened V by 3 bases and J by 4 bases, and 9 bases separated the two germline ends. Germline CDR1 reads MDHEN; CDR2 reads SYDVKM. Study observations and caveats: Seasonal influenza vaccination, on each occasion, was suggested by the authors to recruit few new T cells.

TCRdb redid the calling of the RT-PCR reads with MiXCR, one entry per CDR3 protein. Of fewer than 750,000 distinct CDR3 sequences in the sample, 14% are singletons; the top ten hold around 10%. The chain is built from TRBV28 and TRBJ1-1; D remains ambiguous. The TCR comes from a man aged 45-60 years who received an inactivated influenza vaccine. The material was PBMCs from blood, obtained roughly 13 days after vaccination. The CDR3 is CASSFYGSTEAFF. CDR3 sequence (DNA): TGTGCCAGCAGTTTTTATGGGAGCACTGAAGCTTTCTTT.